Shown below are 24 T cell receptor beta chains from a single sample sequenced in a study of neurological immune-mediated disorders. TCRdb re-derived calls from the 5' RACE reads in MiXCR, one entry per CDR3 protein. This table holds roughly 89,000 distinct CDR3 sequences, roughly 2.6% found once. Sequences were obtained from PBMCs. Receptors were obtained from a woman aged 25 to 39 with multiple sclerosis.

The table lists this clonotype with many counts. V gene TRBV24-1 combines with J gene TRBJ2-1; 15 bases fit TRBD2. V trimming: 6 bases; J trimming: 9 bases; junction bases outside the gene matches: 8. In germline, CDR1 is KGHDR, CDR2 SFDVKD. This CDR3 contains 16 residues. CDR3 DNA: TGTGCCACCAGTACCCCCGGGACTAGCGGGAGGACTGAGCAGTTCTTC. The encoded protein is CATSTPGTSGRTEQFF.

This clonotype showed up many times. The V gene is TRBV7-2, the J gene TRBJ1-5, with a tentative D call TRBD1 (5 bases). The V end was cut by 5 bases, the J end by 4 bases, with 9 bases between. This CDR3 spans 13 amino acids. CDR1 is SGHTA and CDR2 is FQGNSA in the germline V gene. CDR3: CASSGTANQPQHF. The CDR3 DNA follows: TGTGCCAGCAGCGGGACCGCAAATCAGCCCCAGCATTTT.

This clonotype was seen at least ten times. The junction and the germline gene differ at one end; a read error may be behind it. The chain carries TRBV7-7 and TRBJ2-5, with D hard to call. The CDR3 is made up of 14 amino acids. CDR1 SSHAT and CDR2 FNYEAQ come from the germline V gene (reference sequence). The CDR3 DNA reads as TGTGCTAGCAGCCGTAGTCCGAACGTCGAGACCCAGTACTTC. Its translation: CASSRSPNVETQYF.

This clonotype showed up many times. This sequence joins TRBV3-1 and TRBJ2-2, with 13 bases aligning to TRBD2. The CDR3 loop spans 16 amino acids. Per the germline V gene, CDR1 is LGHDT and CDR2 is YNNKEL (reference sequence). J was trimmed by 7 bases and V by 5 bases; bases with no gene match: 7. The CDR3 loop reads CASSFGLAGVVGELFF. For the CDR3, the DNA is TGTGCCAGCAGCTTCGGACTAGCGGGAGTGGTCGGGGAGCTGTTTTTT. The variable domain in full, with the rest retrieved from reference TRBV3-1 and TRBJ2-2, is DTAVSQTPKYLVTQMGNDKSIKCEQNLGHDTMYWYKQDSKKFLKIMFSYNNKELIINETVPNRFSPKSPDKAHLNLHINSLELGDSAVYFCASSFGLAGVVGELFFGEGSRLTVL.

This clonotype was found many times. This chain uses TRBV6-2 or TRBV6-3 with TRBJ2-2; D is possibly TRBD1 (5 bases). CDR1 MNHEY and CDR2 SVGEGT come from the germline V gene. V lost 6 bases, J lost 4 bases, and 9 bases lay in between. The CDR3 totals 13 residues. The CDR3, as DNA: TGTGCCAGCAGCCGACAGAGCACCGGGGAGCTGTTTTTT. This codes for CASSRQSTGELFF.

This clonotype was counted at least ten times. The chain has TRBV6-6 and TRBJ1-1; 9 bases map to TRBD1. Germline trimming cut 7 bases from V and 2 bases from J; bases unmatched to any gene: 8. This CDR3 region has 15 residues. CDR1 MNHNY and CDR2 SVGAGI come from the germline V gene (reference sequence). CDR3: CASITGQGYNTEAFF. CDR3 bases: TGTGCCAGCATTACTGGACAGGGGTACAACACTGAAGCTTTCTTT.

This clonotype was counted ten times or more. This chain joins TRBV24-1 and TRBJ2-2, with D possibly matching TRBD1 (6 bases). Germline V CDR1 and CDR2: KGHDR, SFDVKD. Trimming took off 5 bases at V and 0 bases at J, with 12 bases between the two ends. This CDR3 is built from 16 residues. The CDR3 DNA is TGTGCCACCAGTGTGGGACACCTCGCGAACACCGGGGAGCTGTTTTTT. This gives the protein CATSVGHLANTGELFF.

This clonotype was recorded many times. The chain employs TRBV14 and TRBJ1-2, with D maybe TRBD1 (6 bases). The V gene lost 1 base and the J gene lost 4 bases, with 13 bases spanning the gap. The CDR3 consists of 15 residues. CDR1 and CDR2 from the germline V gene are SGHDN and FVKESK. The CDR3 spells CASSQVVGGGYGYTF. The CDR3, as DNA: TGTGCCAGCAGCCAAGTCGTAGGGGGGGGCTATGGCTACACCTTC.

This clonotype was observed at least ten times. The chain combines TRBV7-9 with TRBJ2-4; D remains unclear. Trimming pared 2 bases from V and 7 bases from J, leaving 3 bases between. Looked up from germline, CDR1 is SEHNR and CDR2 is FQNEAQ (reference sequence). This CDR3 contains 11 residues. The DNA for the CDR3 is TGTGCCAGCAGCTTAATGAACATTCAGTACTTC. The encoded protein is CASSLMNIQYF.

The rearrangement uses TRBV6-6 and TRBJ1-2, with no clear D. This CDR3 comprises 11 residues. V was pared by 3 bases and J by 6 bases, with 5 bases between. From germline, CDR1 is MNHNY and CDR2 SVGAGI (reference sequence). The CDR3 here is CASSYRDGYTF. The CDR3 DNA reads TGTGCCAGCAGTTATCGGGATGGCTACACCTTC.

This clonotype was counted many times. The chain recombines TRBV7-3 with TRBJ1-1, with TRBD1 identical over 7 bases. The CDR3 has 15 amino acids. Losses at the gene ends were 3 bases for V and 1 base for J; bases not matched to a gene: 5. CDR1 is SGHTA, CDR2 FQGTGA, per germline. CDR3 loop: CASSLGTAPNTEAFF. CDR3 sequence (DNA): TGTGCCAGCAGCTTGGGGACAGCTCCGAACACTGAAGCTTTCTTT.

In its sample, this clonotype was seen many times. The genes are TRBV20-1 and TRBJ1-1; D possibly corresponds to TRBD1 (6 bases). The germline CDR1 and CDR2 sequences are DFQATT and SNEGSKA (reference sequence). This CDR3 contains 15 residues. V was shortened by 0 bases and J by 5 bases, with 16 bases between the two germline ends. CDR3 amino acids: CSARDKGRGTTEAFF. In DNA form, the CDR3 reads TGCAGTGCTAGAGATAAGGGCAGGGGAACGACTGAAGCTTTCTTT.

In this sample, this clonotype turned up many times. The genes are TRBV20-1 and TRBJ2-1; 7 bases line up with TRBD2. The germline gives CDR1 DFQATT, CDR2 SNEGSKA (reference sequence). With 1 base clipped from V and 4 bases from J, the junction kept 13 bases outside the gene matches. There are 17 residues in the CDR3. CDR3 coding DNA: TGCAGTGCTAGAGGCCCCGGTGGGAGCGGGACTTACAATGAGCAGTTCTTC. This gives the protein CSARGPGGSGTYNEQFF.

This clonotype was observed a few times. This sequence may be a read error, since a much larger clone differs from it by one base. The CDR3 region is CAIRPKDNNEQFF. The DNA for the CDR3 is TGTGCCATCAGACCTAAAGATAACAATGAGCAGTTCTTC. V gene TRBV10-3 combines with J gene TRBJ2-1; D is ambiguous. This CDR3 region has 13 residues. V was clipped by 6 bases and J by 5 bases, with 11 bases between them. The germline gives CDR1 ENHRY, CDR2 SYGVKD.

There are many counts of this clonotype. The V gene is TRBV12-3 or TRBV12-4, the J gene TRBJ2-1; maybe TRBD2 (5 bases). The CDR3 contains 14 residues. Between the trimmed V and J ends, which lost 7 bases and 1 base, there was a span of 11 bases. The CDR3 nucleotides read TGTGCCAGCACTAGACGGGAATCCTACAATGAGCAGTTCTTC. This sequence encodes CASTRRESYNEQFF.

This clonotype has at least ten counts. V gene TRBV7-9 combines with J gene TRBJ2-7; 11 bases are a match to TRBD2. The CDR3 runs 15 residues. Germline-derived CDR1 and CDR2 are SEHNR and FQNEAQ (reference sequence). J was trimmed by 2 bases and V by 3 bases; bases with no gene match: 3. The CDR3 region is CASSFTSGSTYEQYF. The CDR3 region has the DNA TGTGCCAGCAGCTTTACTAGCGGGAGTACCTACGAGCAGTACTTC.

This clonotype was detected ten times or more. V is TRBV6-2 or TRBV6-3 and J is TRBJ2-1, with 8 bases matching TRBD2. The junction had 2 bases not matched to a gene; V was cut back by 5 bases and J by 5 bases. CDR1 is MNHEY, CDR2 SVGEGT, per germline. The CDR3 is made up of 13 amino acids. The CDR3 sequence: CASSEREHNEQFF. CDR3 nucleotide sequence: TGTGCCAGCAGTGAGCGGGAGCACAATGAGCAGTTCTTC.

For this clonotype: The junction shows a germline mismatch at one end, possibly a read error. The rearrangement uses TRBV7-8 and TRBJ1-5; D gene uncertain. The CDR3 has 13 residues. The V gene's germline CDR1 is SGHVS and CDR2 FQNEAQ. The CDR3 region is CASSLQEFKTQNF. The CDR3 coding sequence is TGTGCCAGCAGCTTACAGGAGTTTAAGACCCAGAATTTT.

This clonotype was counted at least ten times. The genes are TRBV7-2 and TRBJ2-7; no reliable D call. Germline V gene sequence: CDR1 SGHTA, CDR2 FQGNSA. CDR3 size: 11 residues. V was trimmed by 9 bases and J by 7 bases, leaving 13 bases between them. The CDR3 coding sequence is TGTGCCAGGATGCATCCCTTTGAGCAGTACTTC. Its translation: CARMHPFEQYF.

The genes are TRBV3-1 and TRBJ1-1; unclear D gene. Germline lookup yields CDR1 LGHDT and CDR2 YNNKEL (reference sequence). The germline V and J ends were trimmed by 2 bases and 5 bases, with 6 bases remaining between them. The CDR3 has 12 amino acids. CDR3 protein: CASSQPGTEAFF. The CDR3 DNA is TGTGCCAGCAGCCAACCGGGGACTGAAGCTTTCTTT.

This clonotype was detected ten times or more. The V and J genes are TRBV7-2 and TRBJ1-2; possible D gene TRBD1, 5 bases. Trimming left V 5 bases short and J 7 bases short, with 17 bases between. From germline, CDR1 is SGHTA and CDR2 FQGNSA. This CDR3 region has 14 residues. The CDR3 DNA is TGTGCCAGCAGCGCGGGACTAATGCTCGGTGGCTACACCTTC. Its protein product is CASSAGLMLGGYTF.

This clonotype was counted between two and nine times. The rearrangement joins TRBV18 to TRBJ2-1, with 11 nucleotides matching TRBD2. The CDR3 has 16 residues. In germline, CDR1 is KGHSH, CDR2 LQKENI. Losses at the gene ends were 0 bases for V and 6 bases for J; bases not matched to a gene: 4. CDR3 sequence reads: CASSPPGLADPNEQFF. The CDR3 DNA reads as TGTGCCAGCTCACCACCGGGACTAGCGGACCCCAATGAGCAGTTCTTC. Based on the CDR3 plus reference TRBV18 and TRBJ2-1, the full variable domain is NAGVMQNPRHLVRRRGQEARLRCSPMKGHSHVYWYRQLPEEGLKFMVYLQKENIIDESGMPKERFSAEFPKEGPSILRIQQVVRGDSAAYFCASSPPGLADPNEQFFGPGTRLTVL.

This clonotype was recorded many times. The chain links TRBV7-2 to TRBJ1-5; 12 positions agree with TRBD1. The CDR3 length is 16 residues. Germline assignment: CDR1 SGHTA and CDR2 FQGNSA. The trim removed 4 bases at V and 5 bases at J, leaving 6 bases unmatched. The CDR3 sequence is CASSSRGQGAYQPQHF. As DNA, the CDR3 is TGTGCCAGCAGCTCCCGGGGACAGGGGGCGTATCAGCCCCAGCATTTT.

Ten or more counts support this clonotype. CDR3 region: CASSVAGSISRELFF. The CDR3 DNA sequence: TGTGCCAGCAGCGTAGCGGGGTCGATCTCGAGGGAGCTGTTTTTT. The chain has TRBV9 and TRBJ2-2; TRBD2 is a possible D gene (5 bases). Germline V gives CDR1 SGDLS, CDR2 YYNGEE. Trimming removed 0 bases at V and 9 bases at J, with 15 bases between. The CDR3 contains 15 residues.